A single T cell receptor beta chain is shown here with its context. Its antigen is undetermined. Via 5' RACE with UMI labels, TRB cDNA libraries were prepared. No DNA is given; TCRdb re-called the 5' RACE reads and lists each CDR3 protein once. Its listing shows 100,000 to 150,000 distinct CDR3 sequences. The sample comes from a study of CXCR3-negative and CXCR3-positive naive CD8 T cells. Germline V gives CDR1 SGHDT, CDR2 YYEEEE. CDR3 length: 16 amino acids. Study conclusions and caveats: Comparison of naive cells showed more hydrophobic TRB CDR3s in CXCR3-positive than in CXCR3-negative naive cells. For naive cells, CXCR3-negative and CXCR3-positive subsets had similar TRBV-TRBJ usage; for memory cells, usage differed.

This sequence was found in a human donor in good health. Some clones in this sample may be carry-over from other donors' samples. The chain joins TRBV5-6 to TRBJ2-7. Sequenced: naive CXCR3- CD8+ T cells from blood. Indicated subset: CD45RO-CCR7+CD27+CD95- naive CD8+ T cells lacking CXCR3 (TNR3-). CDR3 in amino acids: CASSLGGTALSYEQYF.